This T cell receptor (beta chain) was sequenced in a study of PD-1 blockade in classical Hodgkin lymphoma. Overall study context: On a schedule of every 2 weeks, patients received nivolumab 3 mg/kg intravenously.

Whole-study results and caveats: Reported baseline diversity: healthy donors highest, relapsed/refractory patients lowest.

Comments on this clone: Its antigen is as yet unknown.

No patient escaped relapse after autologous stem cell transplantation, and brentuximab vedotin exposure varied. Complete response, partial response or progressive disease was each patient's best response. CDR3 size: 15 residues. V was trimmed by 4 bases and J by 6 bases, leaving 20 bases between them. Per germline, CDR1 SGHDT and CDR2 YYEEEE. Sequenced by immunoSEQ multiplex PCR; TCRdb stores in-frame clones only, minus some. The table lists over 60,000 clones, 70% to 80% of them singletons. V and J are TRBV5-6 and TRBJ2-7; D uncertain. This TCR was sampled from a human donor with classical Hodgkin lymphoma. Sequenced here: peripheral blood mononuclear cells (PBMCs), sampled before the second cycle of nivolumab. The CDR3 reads CASSRWTSDAAEQYF. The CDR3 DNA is TGTGCCAGCAGCCGATGGACCAGCGACGCGGCCGAGCAGTACTTC.